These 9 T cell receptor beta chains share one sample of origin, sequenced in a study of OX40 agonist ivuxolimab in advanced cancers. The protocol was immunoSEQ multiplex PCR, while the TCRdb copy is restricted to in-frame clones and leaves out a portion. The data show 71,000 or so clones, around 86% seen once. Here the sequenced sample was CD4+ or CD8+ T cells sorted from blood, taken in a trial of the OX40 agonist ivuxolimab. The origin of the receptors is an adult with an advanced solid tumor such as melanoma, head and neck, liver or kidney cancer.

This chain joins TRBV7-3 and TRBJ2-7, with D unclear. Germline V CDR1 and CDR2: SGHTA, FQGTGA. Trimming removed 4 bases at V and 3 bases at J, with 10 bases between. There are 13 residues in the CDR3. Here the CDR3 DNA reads TGTGCCAGCAGCTCAGGAAGCGACTACGAGCAGTACTTC. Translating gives CASSSGSDYEQYF.

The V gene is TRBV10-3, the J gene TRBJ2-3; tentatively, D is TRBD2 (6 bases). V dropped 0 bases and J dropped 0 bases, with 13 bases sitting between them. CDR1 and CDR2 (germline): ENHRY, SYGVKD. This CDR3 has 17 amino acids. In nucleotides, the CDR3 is TGTGCCATCAGTGAGTCGATGCGCGGGAAGAGCACAGATACGCAGTATTTT. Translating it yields CAISESMRGKSTDTQYF.

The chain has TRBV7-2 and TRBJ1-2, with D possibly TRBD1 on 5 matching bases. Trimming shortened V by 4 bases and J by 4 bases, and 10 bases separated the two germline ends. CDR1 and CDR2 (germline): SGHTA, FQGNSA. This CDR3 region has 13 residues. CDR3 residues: CASSSGRSYGYTF. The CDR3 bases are TGTGCCAGCAGCTCGGGACGGTCCTATGGCTACACCTTC.

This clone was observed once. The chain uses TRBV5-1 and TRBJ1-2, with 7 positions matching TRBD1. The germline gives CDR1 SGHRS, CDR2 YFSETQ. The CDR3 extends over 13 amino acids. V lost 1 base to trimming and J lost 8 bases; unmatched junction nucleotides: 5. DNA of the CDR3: TGCGCCAGCAGCTTGAAAGGGGGCGACGGCTACACCTTC. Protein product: CASSLKGGDGYTF.

CDR3 in amino acids: CASTYRDRGRYEQYF. In DNA, the CDR3 is TGTGCCAGCACCTATCGGGACAGGGGGCGATACGAGCAGTACTTC. V is TRBV6-6 and J is TRBJ2-7, with 12 positions matching TRBD1. V lost 7 bases and J lost 4; bases outside the gene matches: 8. The CDR3 spans 15 residues. Germline CDR1 MNHNY, CDR2 SVGAGI (reference sequence).

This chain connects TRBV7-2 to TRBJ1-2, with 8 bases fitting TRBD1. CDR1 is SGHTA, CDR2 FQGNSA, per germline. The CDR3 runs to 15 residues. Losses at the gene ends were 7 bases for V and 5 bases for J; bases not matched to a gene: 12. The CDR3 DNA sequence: TGTGCCAGCACCACAGGGGGGCAGTCCCTTTATGGCTACACCTTC. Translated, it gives CASTTGGQSLYGYTF.

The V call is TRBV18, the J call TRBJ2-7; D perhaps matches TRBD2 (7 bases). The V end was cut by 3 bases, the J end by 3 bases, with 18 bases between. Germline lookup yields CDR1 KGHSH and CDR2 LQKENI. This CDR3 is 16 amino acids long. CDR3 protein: CASSPPGGPLVYEQYF. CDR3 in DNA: TGTGCCAGCTCACCTCCCGGGGGGCCCCTCGTCTACGAGCAGTACTTC. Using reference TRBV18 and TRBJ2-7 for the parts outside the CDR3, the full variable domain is NAGVMQNPRHLVRRRGQEARLRCSPMKGHSHVYWYRQLPEEGLKFMVYLQKENIIDESGMPKERFSAEFPKEGPSILRIQQVVRGDSAAYFCASSPPGGPLVYEQYFGPGTRLTVT.

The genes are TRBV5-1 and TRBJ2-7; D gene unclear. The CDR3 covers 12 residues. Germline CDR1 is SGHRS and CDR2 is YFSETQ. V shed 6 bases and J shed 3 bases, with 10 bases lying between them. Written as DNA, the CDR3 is TGCGCCAGCACCGCGGATAACTACGAGCAGTACTTC. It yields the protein CASTADNYEQYF.

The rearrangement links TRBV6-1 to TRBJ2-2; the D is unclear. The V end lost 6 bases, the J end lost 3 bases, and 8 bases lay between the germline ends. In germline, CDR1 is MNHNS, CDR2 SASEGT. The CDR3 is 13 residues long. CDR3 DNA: TGTGCCAGCAGACCGCAAGACACCGGGGAGCTGTTTTTT. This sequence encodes CASRPQDTGELFF.